These 24 T cell receptor beta chains were sequenced from one sample in a study of siplizumab effects on memory and regulatory T cells. The repertoire was sequenced with immunoSEQ multiplex PCR; TCRdb's copy has only in-frame clones and lacks some. The sample lists tens of thousands of clones; 90% to 97% were seen once. Sequenced material: naive CD8+ T cells sorted from blood. The origin of the receptors is a human donor in good health.

V gene TRBV19 combines with J gene TRBJ2-3; perhaps TRBD1 as D (5 bases). The germline V gene encodes CDR1 LNHDA and CDR2 SQIVND (reference sequence). V lost 8 bases and J 2 bases, leaving 14 bases between the germline ends. CDR3 length equals 14 residues. The CDR3 sequence is CASGGHSHTDTQYF. CDR3 bases: TGTGCCAGTGGTGGACACAGCCACACAGATACGCAGTATTTT.

The J gene is TRBJ1-1, the V gene TRBV7-9, with D possibly TRBD1 on 6 matching bases. The CDR3 has 12 residues. V lost 8 bases and J 5 bases, leaving 12 bases between the germline ends. CDR1 SEHNR and CDR2 FQNEAQ come from the germline V gene (reference sequence). The chain's CDR3 is CASEGVRTEAFF. The CDR3, as DNA: TGTGCCAGCGAGGGGGTGCGGACTGAAGCTTTCTTT.

The chain links TRBV5-4 to TRBJ1-5; TRBD1 aligns across 8 bases. The length of the CDR3 is 14 residues. V trimming: 5 bases; J trimming: 6 bases; junction bases outside the gene matches: 7. From germline, CDR1 is SGHNT and CDR2 YYREEE (reference sequence). The CDR3 nucleotides read TGTGCCAGCAGTGATGGACAGGGTAGTCAGCCCCAGCATTTT. This translates into CASSDGQGSQPQHF.

The chain uses TRBV7-9 and TRBJ1-1; D unresolved. Germline lookup yields CDR1 SEHNR and CDR2 FQNEAQ (reference sequence). The CDR3 extends over 13 amino acids. V lost 3 bases and J 2 bases, leaving 7 bases between the germline ends. CDR3 nucleotide sequence: TGTGCCAGCAGCTTCCCAGGAAACACTGAAGCTTTCTTT. Its translation: CASSFPGNTEAFF. Full variable domain (missing parts from reference TRBV7-9 and TRBJ1-1): DTGVSQNPRHKITKRGQNVTFRCDPISEHNRLYWYRQTLGQGPEFLTYFQNEAQLEKSRLLSDRFSAERPKGSFSTLEIQRTEQGDSAMYLCASSFPGNTEAFFGQGTRLTVV.

This chain links TRBV5-6 with TRBJ2-7; 9 positions agree with TRBD1. With 3 bases clipped from V and 4 bases from J, the junction kept 8 bases outside the gene matches. The CDR3 spans 15 residues. Germline lookup yields CDR1 SGHDT and CDR2 YYEEEE. Here the CDR3 reads CASSSVGTGKYEQYF. In DNA form, the CDR3 reads TGTGCCAGCAGCTCGGTGGGGACAGGGAAGTACGAGCAGTACTTC.

In DNA form, the CDR3 reads TGTGCCAGCAGCTTAGCTGGCAGAAATTCACCCCTCCACTTT. It translates to CASSLAGRNSPLHF. The V gene is TRBV7-6, the J gene TRBJ1-6; no reliable D call. Trimming pared 0 bases from V and 7 bases from J, leaving 7 bases between. CDR1 is SGHVS, CDR2 FNYEAQ, per germline. This CDR3 comprises 14 residues. The variable domain in full, completed from reference TRBV7-6 and TRBJ1-6, reads GAGVSQSPRYKVTKRGQDVALRCDPISGHVSLYWYRQALGQGPEFLTYFNYEAQQDKSGLPNDRFSAERPEGSISTLTIQRTEQRDSAMYRCASSLAGRNSPLHFGNGTRLTVT.

This clone was counted a single time. The chain links TRBV11-1 to TRBJ1-1, with 8 bases identical to TRBD1. The CDR3 is 14 residues long. J was trimmed by 5 bases and V by 5 bases; bases with no gene match: 7. Looked up from germline, CDR1 is SGHAT and CDR2 is FQDESV (reference sequence). The CDR3 protein is CASSTRQGITEAFF. In DNA form, the CDR3 reads TGTGCCAGCAGCACGAGACAGGGGATAACTGAAGCTTTCTTT.

The chain links TRBV29-1 to TRBJ1-4; weak D call: TRBD1 (5 bases). The CDR3 runs to 12 residues. Per germline, CDR1 SQVTM and CDR2 ANQGSEA. V lost 5 bases to trimming and J lost 8 bases, with 12 bases between them. Written as DNA, the CDR3 is TGCAGCGTTAAGGACACGAGAGAAAAACTGTTTTTT. This encodes CSVKDTREKLFF.

This clone appeared once. This rearrangement joins TRBV4-3 to TRBJ1-2; the D is unclear. The CDR3 consists of 16 residues. V lost 0 bases and J lost 4, with 15 bases in between. Germline V gene sequence: CDR1 LGHNA, CDR2 YSLEER. The CDR3 region is CASSQDRGSGSYGYTF. Here the CDR3 DNA reads TGCGCCAGCAGCCAAGATCGGGGATCTGGGAGCTATGGCTACACCTTC.

The chain has TRBV20-1 and TRBJ2-7; unclear D gene. Per germline, CDR1 DFQATT and CDR2 SNEGSKA (reference sequence). The CDR3 runs to 11 residues. Trimming removed 6 bases at V and 2 bases at J, with 8 bases between. The chain's CDR3 is CSAHLAYEQYF. The CDR3 nucleotides read TGCAGTGCCCACCTCGCCTACGAGCAGTACTTC.

V gene TRBV5-4 combines with J gene TRBJ2-5, with 8 nucleotides matching TRBD2. Unmatched junction bases numbered 5, after V lost 5 bases and J lost 5 bases. Germline values: CDR1 SGHNT, CDR2 YYREEE (reference sequence). The CDR3 has 13 amino acids. The CDR3 sequence: CASSPGGPETQYF. The CDR3 DNA follows: TGTGCCAGCAGTCCGGGGGGGCCGGAGACCCAGTACTTC.

The chain couples TRBV19 to TRBJ2-5; 9 positions agree with TRBD1. CDR3 length: 15 residues. Per the germline V gene, CDR1 is LNHDA and CDR2 is SQIVND (reference sequence). Losses at the gene ends were 5 bases for V and 5 bases for J; bases not matched to a gene: 9. CDR3 region: CASSVSGTGSETQYF. CDR3 nucleotide sequence: TGTGCCAGTAGTGTGTCCGGGACAGGGTCGGAGACCCAGTACTTC.

V and J are TRBV7-9 and TRBJ1-5, with TRBD1 as a possible D gene (6 bases). Trimming took off 5 bases at V and 6 bases at J, with 17 bases between the two ends. The germline CDR1 and CDR2 sequences are SEHNR and FQNEAQ (reference sequence). The CDR3 has 15 residues. CDR3 nucleotide sequence: TGTGCCAGCAGCCCCCCCAGGGGCGGGAGTCAGCCCCAGCATTTT. Translating it yields CASSPPRGGSQPQHF.

This rearrangement joins TRBV19 to TRBJ2-1; TRBD1 is a possible D gene (6 bases). Trimming removed 4 bases at V and 5 bases at J, with 6 bases between. The CDR3 is 12 amino acids. Germline V CDR1 and CDR2: LNHDA, SQIVND (reference sequence). The CDR3 loop reads CASSTGDNEQFF. The DNA of the CDR3 is TGTGCCAGTAGTACAGGGGACAATGAGCAGTTCTTC.

This chain connects TRBV18 to TRBJ2-5, with TRBD2 matching over 11 bases. The last part of the DNA fits TRBJ2-7 better; the J call may be wrong. The CDR3 length is 13 residues. The V gene's germline CDR1 is KGHSH and CDR2 LQKENI. The CDR3: CASSDSGGAEQYF. Written as DNA, the CDR3 is TGTGCCAGCTCGGATAGCGGGGGGGCCGAGCAGTACTTC.

This chain connects TRBV2 to TRBJ2-1; no clear D gene. The CDR3 contains 13 residues. CDR1 is SNHLY, CDR2 FYNNEI, per germline. The V end was cut by 5 bases, the J end by 2 bases, with 7 bases between. The DNA of the CDR3 is TGTGCCAGCAGTTGGTCCACCTACAATGAGCAGTTCTTC. Encoded protein: CASSWSTYNEQFF.

The rearrangement links TRBV4-3 to TRBJ2-1, with D unclear. Trimming removed 1 base at V and 4 bases at J, with 14 bases between. This CDR3 comprises 16 residues. Germline CDR1 reads LGHNA; CDR2 reads YSLEER. CDR3 loop: CASSQGGTAHYNEQFF. The CDR3 DNA reads TGCGCCAGCAGCCAAGGGGGTACGGCACATTACAATGAGCAGTTCTTC.

This sequence joins TRBV6-1 and TRBJ2-5; 10 nucleotides match TRBD1. Per the germline V gene, CDR1 is MNHNS and CDR2 is SASEGT. V was clipped by 4 bases and J by 5 bases; unmatched bases: 4. This CDR3 is 14 amino acids long. CDR3 sequence (DNA): TGTGCCAGCAGTGGGACAGGGGGTGCGGAGACCCAGTACTTC. Its protein product is CASSGTGGAETQYF.

The chain joins TRBV6-5 to TRBJ1-3; no reliable D call. Germline values: CDR1 MNHEY, CDR2 SVGAGI. V lost 2 bases and J lost 2, with 10 bases in between. The CDR3 is 15 amino acids. The CDR3 DNA reads TGTGCCAGCAGTTACGACGGTCAAACTGGAAACACCATATATTTT. Amino acids: CASSYDGQTGNTIYF.

The genes are TRBV6-5 and TRBJ2-5, with no clear D. Trimming took off 10 bases at V and 1 base at J, with 7 bases between the two ends. The germline V gene encodes CDR1 MNHEY and CDR2 SVGAGI. The CDR3 runs to 11 residues. CDR3 sequence reads: CATHLQETQYF. The DNA for the CDR3 is TGTGCCACCCACCTCCAAGAGACCCAGTACTTC.

The chain links TRBV6-1 to TRBJ2-7, with 15 bases identical to TRBD2. This CDR3 is 17 amino acids long. Germline V CDR1 and CDR2: MNHNS, SASEGT. V trimming: 2 bases; J trimming: 3 bases; junction bases outside the gene matches: 5. This CDR3 is CASSEYGTSGGYYEQYF. The CDR3 DNA sequence: TGTGCCAGCAGTGAATACGGGACTAGCGGGGGGTACTACGAGCAGTACTTC.

The rearrangement uses TRBV5-4 and TRBJ1-1; D not certain. The CDR3 is made up of 11 amino acids. Germline values: CDR1 SGHNT, CDR2 YYREEE (reference sequence). V was clipped by 7 bases and J by 7 bases, with 11 bases between them. CDR3 DNA sequence: TGTGCCAGCGGCCCGACTAGTGAAGCTTTCTTT. Protein product: CASGPTSEAFF. Combining the CDR3 with reference TRBV5-4 and TRBJ1-1 gives the whole variable domain ETGVTQSPTHLIKTRGQQVTLRCSSQSGHNTVSWYQQALGQGPQFIFQYYREEENGRGNFPPRFSGLQFPNYSSELNVNALELDDSALYLCASGPTSEAFFGQGTRLTVV.

This chain connects TRBV6-6 to TRBJ2-7, with 8 bases matching TRBD2. Germline CDR1 is MNHNY and CDR2 is SVGAGI (reference sequence). J gave up 2 bases and V 4 bases, and 7 bases lay outside the gene matches. There are 15 residues in the CDR3. The CDR3 loop is CASSSGGGRPYEQYF. For the CDR3, the DNA is TGTGCCAGCAGTTCGGGGGGGGGCAGGCCCTACGAGCAGTACTTC.

The chain is built from TRBV5-5 and TRBJ2-7; 7 positions agree with TRBD2. After removal of 3 bases from V and 6 bases from J, the junction contained 6 bases not matched to a gene. The CDR3 length is 13 residues. Germline-derived CDR1 and CDR2 are SGHKS and YYEKEE (reference sequence). This chain's CDR3 is CASSWGTGGEQYF. The CDR3 region has the DNA TGTGCCAGCAGCTGGGGGACGGGAGGCGAGCAGTACTTC.